Sequencing of this TCR beta chain was carried out in a study of neurological immune-mediated disorders. It was by 5'RACE with 10-nucleotide random UMIs that the cDNA was made. TCRdb reprocessed the 5' RACE reads with MiXCR, giving one entry per CDR3 protein. The sample yields tens of thousands of distinct CDR3 sequences, around 2.5% seen once. Many counts were recorded for this clonotype. Sequenced: PBMCs. The sequence was obtained from a man aged 50 or older with multiple sclerosis.

The CDR3 region has the DNA TGTGCCAGCAGCGTCCAGGGGCTGGGGGTAATCTCCGAGCAGTACTTC. Its translation: CASSVQGLGVISEQYF. The chain couples TRBV9 to TRBJ2-7; weak D call: TRBD1 (6 bases). This CDR3 contains 16 residues. Trimming took 2 bases from V and 6 from J, leaving 21 bases between them. CDR1 and CDR2 (germline): SGDLS, YYNGEE.